The rows below give T cell receptor beta chains drawn from one sample of a study of T cells in Graves' hyperthyroidism and ophthalmopathy. TCRdb processed the multiplex PCR reads anew with MiXCR; each CDR3 protein has one entry. The profile shows 300,000 to 450,000 distinct CDR3 sequences, under 20% of them singletons. The sample was blood. These receptors all stem from a man younger than 35 with Graves' ophthalmopathy. CDR3s include the opening cysteine and the closing phenylalanine or tryptophan. The order of the fields is J gene, clone size, D gene, V gene, CDR3 protein, CDR3 DNA. The D gene is left open where the match is weak. Some rows mark clone size as missing; the rest say once, few, many or name a class of expanded clone.

J gene: TRBJ2-3
clone size: -
D gene: -
V gene: TRBV6-1
CDR3 protein: CASRQRGSRGTDTQYF
CDR3 DNA: TGTGCCAGCAGGCAACGAGGTAGCCGGGGCACAGATACGCAGTATTTT

J gene: TRBJ2-5
clone size: many
D gene: TRBD2
V gene: TRBV2
CDR3 protein: CASSEFLAGTQETQYF
CDR3 DNA: TGTGCCAGCAGTGAATTCCTAGCGGGAACACAAGAGACCCAGTACTTC

J gene: TRBJ2-2
clone size: -
D gene: TRBD1
V gene: TRBV14
CDR3 protein: CASSQVFQGAVSGELFF
CDR3 DNA: TGTGCCAGCAGCCAAGTCTTCCAGGGGGCTGTGTCCGGGGAGCTGTTTTTT

J gene: TRBJ2-7
clone size: few
D gene: TRBD2
V gene: TRBV4-1
CDR3 protein: CASSQVSSGGYEQYF
CDR3 DNA: TGCGCCAGCAGCCAAGTGTCTAGCGGGGGGTATGAGCAGTACTTC

J gene: TRBJ2-1
clone size: few
D gene: -
V gene: TRBV5-1
CDR3 protein: CASSSPGRGNEQFF
CDR3 DNA: TGCGCCAGCAGCTCCCCGGGACGGGGAAATGAGCAGTTCTTC

J gene: TRBJ2-3
clone size: -
D gene: TRBD2
V gene: TRBV19
CDR3 protein: CASSMGSGGAFADTQYF
CDR3 DNA: TGTGCCAGTAGTATGGGGAGCGGGGGGGCGTTCGCGGATACGCAGTATTTT

J gene: TRBJ2-3
clone size: -
D gene: -
V gene: TRBV12-3/TRBV12-4
CDR3 protein: CASSPEIKRQTIGQYF
CDR3 DNA: TGTGCCAGCAGCCCCGAAATTAAACGTCAGACTATCGGGCAGTATTTT

J gene: TRBJ2-2
clone size: -
D gene: TRBD1
V gene: TRBV11-2
CDR3 protein: CASSPMTGRYPGELFF
CDR3 DNA: TGTGCCAGCAGTCCAATGACAGGGCGGTATCCCGGGGAGCTGTTTTTT

J gene: TRBJ1-2
clone size: -
D gene: -
V gene: TRBV9
CDR3 protein: CASAPALGVLFYGYTF
CDR3 DNA: TGTGCCAGCGCTCCGGCCCTGGGGGTCCTATTCTATGGCTACACCTTC

J gene: TRBJ2-5
clone size: -
D gene: TRBD1
V gene: TRBV18
CDR3 protein: CASSPRTGDSQETQYF
CDR3 DNA: TGTGCCAGCTCACCAAGGACAGGGGATAGCCAAGAGACCCAGTACTTC

J gene: TRBJ2-1
clone size: many
D gene: -
V gene: TRBV28
CDR3 protein: CASSLVGTQDEQFF
CDR3 DNA: TGTGCCAGCAGCCTTGTCGGTACCCAGGATGAGCAGTTCTTC

J gene: TRBJ1-1
clone size: many
D gene: -
V gene: TRBV5-8
CDR3 protein: CASSVRELNTEAFF
CDR3 DNA: TGTGCCAGCAGCGTGCGGGAATTGAACACTGAAGCTTTCTTT

J gene: TRBJ1-2
clone size: many
D gene: TRBD1
V gene: TRBV6-6
CDR3 protein: CASSYTRGQGYTF
CDR3 DNA: TGTGCCAGCAGTTACACCAGGGGGCAAGGCTACACCTTC

J gene: TRBJ2-1
clone size: -
D gene: -
V gene: TRBV18
CDR3 protein: CASSPLVNGLLNNEQFF
CDR3 DNA: TGTGCCAGCTCACCACTAGTTAATGGGCTCCTAAACAATGAGCAGTTCTTC

J gene: TRBJ1-5
clone size: many
D gene: TRBD1
V gene: TRBV24-1
CDR3 protein: CATSDIEGAGPQHF
CDR3 DNA: TGTGCCACCAGTGATATTGAGGGGGCAGGGCCCCAGCATTTT

J gene: TRBJ2-7
clone size: many
D gene: -
V gene: TRBV6-1
CDR3 protein: CASRRRSYEQYF
CDR3 DNA: TGTGCCAGCAGGCGACGGAGCTACGAGCAGTACTTC

J gene: TRBJ1-5
clone size: many
D gene: -
V gene: TRBV2
CDR3 protein: CASGKIDRNQPQHF
CDR3 DNA: TGTGCCAGCGGAAAAATCGACAGGAATCAGCCCCAGCATTTT

J gene: TRBJ2-1
clone size: -
D gene: TRBD1
V gene: TRBV7-9
CDR3 protein: CASSLGTGSSNEQFF
CDR3 DNA: TGTGCCAGCAGTCTCGGGACAGGGTCGTCCAATGAGCAGTTCTTC

J gene: TRBJ2-7
clone size: few
D gene: TRBD1
V gene: TRBV12-3/TRBV12-4
CDR3 protein: CASSRQGASGEQYF
CDR3 DNA: TGTGCCAGCAGTAGACAGGGGGCCTCTGGCGAGCAGTACTTC

J gene: TRBJ1-2
clone size: many
D gene: TRBD1
V gene: TRBV7-9
CDR3 protein: CASNQGDVYGYTF
CDR3 DNA: TGTGCCAGCAACCAGGGGGACGTCTATGGCTACACCTTC

J gene: TRBJ1-3
clone size: -
D gene: -
V gene: TRBV5-1
CDR3 protein: CASSTGSSSGNTIYF
CDR3 DNA: TGCGCCAGCAGCACGGGCTCAAGCTCTGGAAACACCATATATTTT

J gene: TRBJ2-3
clone size: few
D gene: TRBD2
V gene: TRBV6-1
CDR3 protein: CASRLGLAGGSSTDTQYF
CDR3 DNA: TGTGCCAGCAGACTGGGACTAGCGGGGGGATCTAGCACAGATACGCAGTATTTT

J gene: TRBJ2-7
clone size: -
D gene: -
V gene: TRBV9
CDR3 protein: CASSDGHHEQYF
CDR3 DNA: TGTGCCAGCAGCGACGGACATCACGAGCAGTACTTC

J gene: TRBJ1-6
clone size: many
D gene: -
V gene: TRBV5-1
CDR3 protein: CASSLDTSSYNSPLHF
CDR3 DNA: TGCGCCAGCAGCCTCGATACCAGCTCCTATAATTCACCCCTCCACTTT

J gene: TRBJ2-3
clone size: few
D gene: TRBD2
V gene: TRBV5-1
CDR3 protein: CASSLAWLAGYTDTQYF
CDR3 DNA: TGCGCCAGCAGCTTGGCCTGGCTAGCGGGTTACACAGATACGCAGTATTTT

J gene: TRBJ1-1
clone size: many
D gene: -
V gene: TRBV7-2
CDR3 protein: CASMKRQGDTEAFF
CDR3 DNA: TGTGCCAGCATGAAACGCCAAGGTGACACTGAAGCTTTCTTT

J gene: TRBJ1-6
clone size: -
D gene: -
V gene: TRBV15
CDR3 protein: CAAGDSYNSPLHF
CDR3 DNA: TGTGCCGCAGGAGACTCCTATAATTCACCCCTCCACTTT

J gene: TRBJ2-7
clone size: many
D gene: -
V gene: TRBV20-1
CDR3 protein: CSAPGVGISYEQYF
CDR3 DNA: TGCAGTGCTCCCGGGGTAGGGATCTCCTACGAGCAGTACTTC

J gene: TRBJ2-7
clone size: many
D gene: -
V gene: TRBV9
CDR3 protein: CASSVGGEQYF
CDR3 DNA: TGTGCCAGCAGCGTAGGGGGCGAGCAGTACTTC

J gene: TRBJ2-5
clone size: few
D gene: -
V gene: TRBV28
CDR3 protein: CASKDAVETQYF
CDR3 DNA: TGTGCCAGCAAGGACGCGGTAGAGACCCAGTACTTC

J gene: TRBJ2-1
clone size: -
D gene: -
V gene: TRBV9
CDR3 protein: CASSVGYGTSSYNEQFF
CDR3 DNA: TGTGCCAGCAGCGTAGGTTATGGGACGAGCTCCTACAATGAGCAGTTCTTC

J gene: TRBJ2-5
clone size: -
D gene: TRBD2
V gene: TRBV7-3
CDR3 protein: CASSLSGRALETQYF
CDR3 DNA: TGTGCCAGCAGCTTAAGCGGGAGGGCATTAGAGACCCAGTACTTC

J gene: TRBJ2-7
clone size: many
D gene: -
V gene: TRBV6-1
CDR3 protein: CASSEASYYEQYF
CDR3 DNA: TGTGCCAGCAGTGAAGCCAGCTACTACGAGCAGTACTTC

J gene: TRBJ1-1
clone size: -
D gene: -
V gene: TRBV2
CDR3 protein: CASSGTAFF
CDR3 DNA: TGTGCCAGCAGTGGGACGGCTTTCTTT

J gene: TRBJ2-1
clone size: few
D gene: TRBD2
V gene: TRBV20-1
CDR3 protein: CSARDSGGGSYNEQFF
CDR3 DNA: TGCAGTGCTAGAGATAGCGGGGGGGGCTCCTACAATGAGCAGTTCTTC

J gene: TRBJ2-3
clone size: many
D gene: -
V gene: TRBV7-3
CDR3 protein: CASSPSDRDTQYF
CDR3 DNA: TGTGCCAGCAGCCCCTCGGACCGAGATACGCAGTATTTT

J gene: TRBJ2-7
clone size: -
D gene: -
V gene: TRBV11-2
CDR3 protein: CASSETGTAEQYF
CDR3 DNA: TGTGCCAGCAGCGAAACCGGGACTGCTGAGCAGTACTTC

J gene: TRBJ1-3
clone size: few
D gene: -
V gene: TRBV20-1
CDR3 protein: CSAHVGNTIYF
CDR3 DNA: TGCAGCGCCCACGTCGGAAACACCATATATTTT

J gene: TRBJ2-5
clone size: few
D gene: -
V gene: TRBV5-6
CDR3 protein: CASSPRKRETQYF
CDR3 DNA: TGTGCCAGCAGCCCGAGGAAGCGGGAGACCCAGTACTTC

J gene: TRBJ1-4
clone size: -
D gene: TRBD1
V gene: TRBV4-1
CDR3 protein: CASSQNAGQGARKAQKLFF
CDR3 DNA: TGCGCCAGCAGCCAGAATGCAGGGCAGGGGGCGCGAAAAGCCCAAAAACTGTTTTTT

J gene: TRBJ1-5
clone size: few
D gene: -
V gene: TRBV15
CDR3 protein: CATSRGPGGNQPQHF
CDR3 DNA: TGTGCCACCAGCAGAGGACCGGGGGGCAATCAGCCCCAGCATTTT

J gene: TRBJ1-5
clone size: many
D gene: -
V gene: TRBV5-5
CDR3 protein: CASSFWDDSNQPQHF
CDR3 DNA: TGTGCCAGCAGCTTCTGGGATGATAGCAATCAGCCCCAGCATTTT

J gene: TRBJ1-1
clone size: many
D gene: -
V gene: TRBV18
CDR3 protein: CASSQVEGNTEAFF
CDR3 DNA: TGTGCCAGCTCACAAGTTGAAGGGAACACTGAAGCTTTCTTT

J gene: TRBJ1-6
clone size: few
D gene: -
V gene: TRBV6-1
CDR3 protein: CASSYGHDNSPLHF
CDR3 DNA: TGTGCCAGCAGTTATGGACATGATAATTCACCCCTCCACTTT

J gene: TRBJ2-1
clone size: many
D gene: TRBD1
V gene: TRBV6-1
CDR3 protein: CASSKQGAYNEQFF
CDR3 DNA: TGTGCCAGCAGTAAACAGGGGGCCTACAATGAGCAGTTCTTC

J gene: TRBJ2-3
clone size: many
D gene: TRBD2
V gene: TRBV9
CDR3 protein: CASSVGGGALDTQYF
CDR3 DNA: TGTGCCAGCAGCGTAGGCGGGGGGGCGTTAGATACGCAGTATTTT

J gene: TRBJ2-1
clone size: many
D gene: -
V gene: TRBV28
CDR3 protein: CASRLGPPNEQFF
CDR3 DNA: TGTGCCAGCAGACTTGGGCCCCCCAATGAGCAGTTCTTC